This T cell receptor beta chain was recorded in a study of shared clonotypes between healthy human individuals. Whole-study findings and limits: The researchers took only blood, and tissue repertoires probably look different.

The CDR3 spans 13 residues. Germline loops: CDR1 SEHNR, CDR2 FQNEAQ (reference sequence). Trimming cost V 5 bases and J 2 bases, with 6 bases left between them. Turning to this clone: Its antigen remains unknown.

Naive CD8 cells were CD45RO-negative, positively selected for CCR7, excluding terminally differentiated effector memory CD45RA+ cells. On sorted subsets, replicate PCRs used about 200 ng DNA, or 31,000 or so T cell genomes. The assay was immunoSEQ multiplex PCR, and TCRdb's table has in-frame clones only and misses some. The sample includes 450,000 to 700,000 clones, around 95% seen only once; the top ten take 0.09% to 0.13%. Sequenced sample: naive CD8+ T cells sorted from blood. This chain uses TRBV7-9 with TRBJ2-2; the D is unclear. This receptor was identified in a woman aged 25 to 39 in good health. The CDR3 bases are TGTGCCAGCAGCACTACTAACACCGGGGAGCTGTTTTTT. Its protein product is CASSTTNTGELFF.